Listed below are T cell receptor beta chains from one sample, sequenced in a study of cytomegalovirus exposure and HLA in healthy donors. The protocol was immunoSEQ multiplex PCR, while the TCRdb copy is restricted to in-frame clones and leaves out a portion. The sample records 150,000 to 200,000 clones, 12% being singletons. The specimen was PBMCs. The receptors were sampled from a man aged 45-65 years in good health and CMV-seropositive. The CDR3 runs from the conserved cysteine through the conserved F or W. Fields, in order: J gene, D gene, CDR3 length, clone size, V gene, CDR3 DNA, CDR3 protein. D genes are given only for firm matches. Only some rows state a clone size, as once, few, many or a class for expanded clones.

j_call: TRBJ1-1; d_call: -; cdr3_length: 14; clone_size: -; v_call: TRBV5-1; cdr3_nt: TGCGCCAGCAGCTTTACAGGGACCAACACTGAGGCTTTCTTT; cdr3_aa: CASSFTGTNTEAFF
j_call: TRBJ1-2; d_call: -; cdr3_length: 12; clone_size: few; v_call: TRBV28; cdr3_nt: TGTGCCAGCAGTTTCAGTAACTATGGCTACACCTTC; cdr3_aa: CASSFSNYGYTF
j_call: TRBJ2-2; d_call: TRBD1; cdr3_length: 18; clone_size: once; v_call: TRBV4-1; cdr3_nt: TGCGCCAGCAGCCAAGAAGGGACAGGGGGTGTAGTCACCGGGGAGCTGTTTTTT; cdr3_aa: CASSQEGTGGVVTGELFF
j_call: TRBJ2-3; d_call: -; cdr3_length: 14; clone_size: few; v_call: TRBV30; cdr3_nt: TGTGCCTGGACCCGGACAGCAGCAACAGATACGCAGTATTTT; cdr3_aa: CAWTRTAATDTQYF
j_call: TRBJ1-2; d_call: -; cdr3_length: 16; clone_size: few; v_call: TRBV9; cdr3_nt: TGTGCCAGCAGCGCTAAATTGAATCAGGGTTTGTGGGGCTACACCTTC; cdr3_aa: CASSAKLNQGLWGYTF
j_call: TRBJ2-3; d_call: -; cdr3_length: 17; clone_size: -; v_call: TRBV27; cdr3_nt: TGTGCCAGCACCCGGGCGGGAAGGGGGGGCCTAACAGATACGCAGTATTTT; cdr3_aa: CASTRAGRGGLTDTQYF
j_call: TRBJ1-5; d_call: TRBD1; cdr3_length: 14; clone_size: few; v_call: TRBV9; cdr3_nt: TGTGCCAGCAGCGGACAGGGGTCGGGTCAGCCCCAGCATTTT; cdr3_aa: CASSGQGSGQPQHF
j_call: TRBJ2-2; d_call: -; cdr3_length: 15; clone_size: -; v_call: TRBV19; cdr3_nt: TGTGCCAGTAGTATATTGGGCCCGAACACCGGGGAGCTGTTTTTT; cdr3_aa: CASSILGPNTGELFF
j_call: TRBJ1-4; d_call: -; cdr3_length: 15; clone_size: few; v_call: TRBV5-1; cdr3_nt: TGCGCCAGCAGCTTGAGTGGCAGGCTTAATGAAAAACTGTTTTTT; cdr3_aa: CASSLSGRLNEKLFF
j_call: TRBJ1-4; d_call: -; cdr3_length: 15; clone_size: few; v_call: TRBV27; cdr3_nt: TGTGCCAGCAGTTTATGGGGCCTCCGTGATGAAAAACTGTTTTTT; cdr3_aa: CASSLWGLRDEKLFF
j_call: TRBJ1-1; d_call: TRBD1; cdr3_length: 14; clone_size: few; v_call: TRBV2; cdr3_nt: TGTGCCAGCAAAGTACGGGACAGGGACACTGAAGCTTTCTTT; cdr3_aa: CASKVRDRDTEAFF
j_call: TRBJ2-3; d_call: -; cdr3_length: 17; clone_size: few; v_call: TRBV5-6; cdr3_nt: TGTGCCAGCACCCTGGGAGGTGGGGCGGCGTTGGGAGATACGCAGTATTTT; cdr3_aa: CASTLGGGAALGDTQYF
j_call: TRBJ1-3; d_call: -; cdr3_length: 14; clone_size: few; v_call: TRBV6-1; cdr3_nt: TGTGCCAGCAGTGAGGGGGGGGTTGGAAACACCATATATTTT; cdr3_aa: CASSEGGVGNTIYF
j_call: TRBJ1-2; d_call: -; cdr3_length: 13; clone_size: few; v_call: TRBV14; cdr3_nt: TGTGCCAGCAGCCAGGTATTCCGAGATGGCTACACCTTC; cdr3_aa: CASSQVFRDGYTF
j_call: TRBJ2-5; d_call: TRBD2; cdr3_length: 14; clone_size: -; v_call: TRBV19; cdr3_nt: TGTGCCAGTAGTATAGGCGGGGGGCAAGAGACCCAGTACTTC; cdr3_aa: CASSIGGGQETQYF
j_call: TRBJ1-1; d_call: -; cdr3_length: 15; clone_size: few; v_call: TRBV9; cdr3_nt: TGTGCCAGCAGCGTAGGTCCGGCGGGGAGCACTGAAGCTTTCTTT; cdr3_aa: CASSVGPAGSTEAFF
j_call: TRBJ2-5; d_call: -; cdr3_length: 13; clone_size: once; v_call: TRBV7-7; cdr3_nt: TGTGCCAGCAGTCGTTCTAGAAAAGAGACCCAGTACTTC; cdr3_aa: CASSRSRKETQYF
j_call: TRBJ1-1; d_call: TRBD1; cdr3_length: 16; clone_size: few; v_call: TRBV2; cdr3_nt: TGTGCCAGCAGTCTTGACAGGGAAACATTGAACACTGAAGCTTTCTTT; cdr3_aa: CASSLDRETLNTEAFF
j_call: TRBJ2-7; d_call: -; cdr3_length: 13; clone_size: few; v_call: TRBV7-6; cdr3_nt: TGTGCCAGCAGCTTAGTGGGAGGCAGTGAGCAGTACTTC; cdr3_aa: CASSLVGGSEQYF
j_call: TRBJ2-3; d_call: -; cdr3_length: 17; clone_size: few; v_call: TRBV4-3; cdr3_nt: TGCGCCAGCAGCCAAGAGGCCCTAGCGATAGGCACAGATACGCAGTATTTT; cdr3_aa: CASSQEALAIGTDTQYF
j_call: TRBJ1-1; d_call: TRBD1; cdr3_length: 15; clone_size: many; v_call: TRBV5-8; cdr3_nt: TGTGCCAGCAGCACTTACAGGGGGAGGAACACTGAAGCTTTCTTT; cdr3_aa: CASSTYRGRNTEAFF
j_call: TRBJ2-2; d_call: -; cdr3_length: 13; clone_size: -; v_call: TRBV10-3; cdr3_nt: TGTGCCATCAGTGGGGGACTGTCCGGGGAGCTGTTTTTT; cdr3_aa: CAISGGLSGELFF
j_call: TRBJ1-2; d_call: -; cdr3_length: 13; clone_size: -; v_call: TRBV9; cdr3_nt: TGTGCCAGCAGCGTAGAAGCGGGGCGAGGCTACACCTTC; cdr3_aa: CASSVEAGRGYTF
j_call: TRBJ1-1; d_call: TRBD1; cdr3_length: 15; clone_size: -; v_call: TRBV5-1; cdr3_nt: TGCGCCAGCAGACCAACAGGGGAATCTCACACTGAAGCTTTCTTT; cdr3_aa: CASRPTGESHTEAFF
j_call: TRBJ1-5; d_call: TRBD1; cdr3_length: 14; clone_size: few; v_call: TRBV13; cdr3_nt: TGTGCCAGCAGCTTGAGGGACAGCTCTCAGCCCCAGCATTTT; cdr3_aa: CASSLRDSSQPQHF
j_call: TRBJ1-5; d_call: TRBD1; cdr3_length: 15; clone_size: few; v_call: TRBV30; cdr3_nt: TGTGCCTGGGGTACAGGGGGCGCGAGCAATCAGCCCCAGCATTTT; cdr3_aa: CAWGTGGASNQPQHF